One sample yielded the 23 T cell receptor beta chains listed below, sequenced in a study of T-cell reconstitution after alpha-beta-depleted transplantation in children. Library preparation (for TCRbeta) was performed with unique molecular identifiers. A single record per CDR3 protein comes from TCRdb applying MiXCR to the PCR reads. Of fewer than 550,000 distinct CDR3 sequences detected, 11% appear once; the ten largest clones hold less than 15%. This specimen was PBMCs, mostly from graft donor cells, taken 180 days after TCRalphabeta/CD19-depleted stem cell transplant. Receptors originate from a female patient aged 2-15 years who had a stem cell transplant for aplastic anemia, so the T cells may come from the graft donor.

CDR3 in DNA: TGTGCCAGCAGCTTTAGCGGGCGCTCCTACGAGCAGTACGTC. Its translation is CASSFSGRSYEQYV. The chain combines TRBV7-2 with TRBJ2-7; 7 positions agree with TRBD2. Germline V gene sequence: CDR1 SGHTA, CDR2 FQGNSA. Germline trimming cut 3 bases from V and 0 bases from J; bases unmatched to any gene: 2. This CDR3 contains 14 residues.

There are many counts of this clonotype. The chain uses TRBV4-1 and TRBJ2-2, with D uncertain. CDR3 length equals 15 residues. CDR1 and CDR2 from the germline V gene are MGHRA and YSYEKL. Deletions cut 0 bases from V and 6 bases from J, with 11 bases between. The CDR3 DNA reads as TGCGCCAGCAGCCAAGATTTCTCCGGCGCCGGGGAGCTGTTTTTT. Its protein is CASSQDFSGAGELFF.

This clonotype was counted a few times. The chain joins TRBV20-1 to TRBJ1-6, with a tentative D call TRBD1 (5 bases). The ends were cut back, 1 base at V and 7 bases at J, with 11 bases in the middle. CDR1 and CDR2 from the germline V gene are DFQATT and SNEGSKA (reference sequence). CDR3 length equals 14 residues. The DNA for the CDR3 is TGCAGTGCTAGAGGGGGGACGGAGAATTCACCCCTCCACTTT. Encoded protein: CSARGGTENSPLHF.

There are many counts of this clonotype. This chain uses TRBV6-2 or TRBV6-3 with TRBJ2-1; TRBD2 matches at 12 bases. The CDR3 has 20 residues. V lost 10 bases and J lost 4; bases outside the gene matches: 23. Germline assignment: CDR1 MNHEY and CDR2 SVGEGT. The DNA of the CDR3 is TGTGCCACTCAACTCACTTATCCAGGACTAGCGGGACCTCCTTACAATGAGCAGTTCTTC. Protein: CATQLTYPGLAGPPYNEQFF.

The chain recombines TRBV7-2 with TRBJ2-7; D is possibly TRBD1 (6 bases). Trimming removed 5 bases at V and 1 base at J, with 15 bases between. The CDR3 loop spans 15 amino acids. Germline lookup yields CDR1 SGHTA and CDR2 FQGNSA. CDR3: CASSMYLQGSYEQYV. CDR3 DNA sequence: TGTGCCAGCAGCATGTATCTACAGGGATCCTACGAGCAGTACGTC.

The CDR3 nucleotides are TGTGCCAGCAGTATTGAGGAAGCAGGGCGAGAAGCTTTCTTT. Translated: CASSIEEAGREAFF. The rearrangement uses TRBV28 and TRBJ1-1, with D perhaps matching TRBD1 (5 bases). The CDR3 totals 14 residues. The V end lost 5 bases, the J end lost 8 bases, and 18 bases lay between the germline ends. Germline lookup yields CDR1 MDHEN and CDR2 SYDVKM.

This clonotype has ten or more counts. V usage is TRBV18 and J usage is TRBJ1-1; 7 positions agree with TRBD1. Germline V CDR1 and CDR2: KGHSH, LQKENI. The CDR3 has 12 amino acids. Unmatched junction bases numbered 6, after V lost 6 bases and J lost 8 bases. This CDR3 is CASSPGTAEAFF. In DNA form, the CDR3 reads TGTGCCAGCTCTCCCGGGACAGCCGAAGCTTTCTTT.

The V call is TRBV10-3, the J call TRBJ2-1; TRBD2 might be the D (6 bases). The CDR3 has 16 residues. Trimming left V 2 bases short and J 4 bases short, with 15 bases between. CDR1 is ENHRY and CDR2 is SYGVKD in the germline V gene. CDR3 DNA: TGTGCCATCAGTGAGGCGTCTAGCGTATTGTACAATGAGCAGTTCTTC. Protein: CAISEASSVLYNEQFF.

Turning to this clonotype: A much larger clone sits a single nucleotide away, making a read error possible. V usage is TRBV20-1 and J usage is TRBJ2-7; perhaps TRBD2 as D (5 bases). The CDR3 runs to 14 residues. Germline CDR1 and CDR2: DFQATT and SNEGSKA (reference sequence). This CDR3 reads CSARRGAASHEHYV. In nucleotides, the CDR3 is TGCAGTGCTAGACGGGGAGCAGCTAGCCACGAGCACTACGTC.

J is TRBJ2-3 and V is TRBV29-1; 8 bases map to TRBD1. The CDR3 runs 14 residues. V gave up 3 bases and J gave up 3 bases; unmatched junction bases: 5. Germline V gene lookup returns CDR1 SQVTM and CDR2 ANQGSEA. The DNA of the CDR3 is TGCAGCGTTGATGGGACAGGAGTAACAGATACGCAGTATTTT. Residues: CSVDGTGVTDTQYF.

This clonotype was counted many times. The V gene is TRBV28, the J gene TRBJ2-7; unclear D gene. The germline V and J ends were trimmed by 5 bases and 4 bases, with 15 bases remaining between them. Germline assignment: CDR1 MDHEN and CDR2 SYDVKM. This CDR3 comprises 14 residues. CDR3 nucleotides: TGTGCCAGCAGTCGTAGGTCTCTCCAGTACGAGCAGTACTTC. It translates to CASSRRSLQYEQYF.

J is TRBJ2-5 and V is TRBV24-1, with TRBD1 matching over 7 bases. The germline V gene has CDR1 KGHDR and CDR2 SFDVKD. The CDR3 is 15 residues long. V lost 4 bases, J lost 2 bases, and 6 bases stayed unmatched. The CDR3 region is CATSDRPGQQETQYF. The CDR3 DNA follows: TGTGCCACCAGTGACCGTCCGGGACAGCAAGAGACCCAGTACTTC.

The J gene is TRBJ2-7, the V gene TRBV5-4; D is tentatively TRBD1 or TRBD2 (7 bases each). The V gene's germline CDR1 is SGHNT and CDR2 YYREEE (reference sequence). The CDR3 is 14 residues long. V lost 3 bases and J 6 bases, leaving 16 bases between the germline ends. The CDR3 protein is CASSSEAGQSEQYF. CDR3 bases: TGTGCCAGCAGCTCGGAAGCGGGACAGAGCGAGCAGTACTTC.

This clonotype was seen a handful of times. The V call is TRBV29-1, the J call TRBJ1-1; 7 bases are shared with TRBD1. V trimming: 4 bases; J trimming: 5 bases; junction bases outside the gene matches: 10. Germline lookup yields CDR1 SQVTM and CDR2 ANQGSEA. CDR3 length: 14 amino acids. The CDR3 reads CSVVLQGVRTEAFF. The CDR3 nucleotides read TGCAGCGTTGTCCTTCAGGGGGTACGGACTGAAGCTTTCTTT.

This clonotype was seen ten or more times. V gene TRBV5-1 combines with J gene TRBJ1-1; 9 bases match TRBD1. The V gene end was trimmed by 5 bases and the J gene end by 4 bases; junction bases not matched to a gene: 6. CDR3 length equals 14 residues. Germline CDR1 and CDR2: SGHRS and YFSETQ. CDR3: CASRLTGGGTEAFF. Written as DNA, the CDR3 is TGCGCCAGCAGACTGACAGGGGGTGGCACTGAAGCTTTCTTT.

The rearrangement uses TRBV14 and TRBJ2-1; D is uncertain. The CDR3 runs 17 residues. Trimming pared 0 bases from V and 0 bases from J, leaving 12 bases between. CDR1 SGHDN and CDR2 FVKESK come from the germline V gene. This CDR3 reads CASSQDLDCTSYNEQFF. DNA for the CDR3: TGTGCCAGCAGCCAAGATCTCGACTGTACCTCCTACAATGAGCAGTTCTTC.

The rearrangement joins TRBV2 to TRBJ2-7; the match to TRBD2 covers 16 bases. The trim removed 6 bases at V and 7 bases at J, leaving 6 bases unmatched. Germline CDR1 reads SNHLY; CDR2 reads FYNNEI. The CDR3 is 15 amino acids. DNA of the CDR3: TGTGCCAGCAGAGGGACTAGCGGGAGGGCGAGAGAGCAGTACTTC. Translation gives CASRGTSGRAREQYF. Drawing the rest from reference TRBV2 and TRBJ2-7, the complete variable domain is EPEVTQTPSHQVTQMGQEVILRCVPISNHLYFYWYRQILGQKVEFLVSFYNNEISEKSEIFDDQFSVERPDGSNFTLKIRSTKLEDSAMYFCASRGTSGRAREQYFGPGTRLTVT.

V is TRBV4-3 and J is TRBJ2-5; D possibly corresponds to TRBD1 (6 bases). The germline V gene has CDR1 LGHNA and CDR2 YSLEER. V lost 1 base, J lost 4 bases, and 10 bases lay in between. The CDR3 has 14 residues. For the CDR3, the DNA is TGCGCCAGCAGCCAAGGCAGGGGAGCAGAGACCCAGTACTTC. It codes for CASSQGRGAETQYF.

This clonotype was observed many times. V is TRBV15 and J is TRBJ2-5; a possible D gene is TRBD2 (5 bases). The CDR3 runs to 15 residues. V lost 3 bases and J 2 bases, leaving 13 bases between the germline ends. In germline, CDR1 is LNHNV, CDR2 YYDKDF (reference sequence). The CDR3 is CATSRMGERQETQYF. As DNA, the CDR3 is TGTGCCACCAGCAGGATGGGAGAAAGACAAGAGACCCAGTACTTC.

As concerns this clonotype: An end of the junction differs from the germline gene, which may be a read error. The chain joins TRBV12-3 or TRBV12-4 to TRBJ1-4, with 11 bases matching TRBD1. The CDR3 sequence is 19 residues long. The CDR3 nucleotides read TGTGCCCGCAGTTCATCGGGACAGGGGGACGGACCAACTAATGAAAAACTGTTTTTT. Residues: CARSSSGQGDGPTNEKLFF.

This clonotype was seen ten or more times. The V gene is TRBV15, the J gene TRBJ1-6, with D tentatively TRBD1 (5 bases). This CDR3 is 17 amino acids long. Trimming stripped 0 bases from V and 10 bases from J, with 19 bases between. CDR1 is LNHNV and CDR2 is YYDKDF in the germline V gene (reference sequence). The CDR3 sequence: CATSRESGSGTLSPLHF. The CDR3 DNA is TGTGCCACCAGCAGAGAGTCCGGGTCCGGGACCTTATCACCCCTCCACTTT.

The sample holds many counts of this clonotype. The chain has TRBV7-2 and TRBJ2-2; D uncertain. CDR1 and CDR2 (germline): SGHTA, FQGNSA. The CDR3 is made up of 15 amino acids. Trimming removed 4 bases from V and 0 bases from J, with 9 bases in between. This CDR3 reads CASSSPLTNTGELFF. CDR3 DNA: TGTGCCAGCAGCTCCCCACTGACGAACACCGGGGAGCTGTTTTTT.

This clonotype was detected many times. The gene calls are TRBV24-1 and TRBJ2-1; TRBD2 aligns across 8 bases. CDR1 and CDR2 (germline): KGHDR, SFDVKD. V dropped 4 bases and J dropped 7; count of bases not matched to a gene: 8. The CDR3 totals 15 residues. CDR3 sequence: CATSESGRADNEQFF. The CDR3 nucleotides read TGTGCCACCAGTGAATCCGGGAGGGCGGATAATGAGCAGTTCTTC.